This T cell receptor (beta chain) was profiled in a study of T-cell memory formation after mild COVID-19. V was shortened by 0 bases and J by 8 bases, with 20 bases between the two germline ends. Germline lookup yields CDR1 LGHNA and CDR2 YNFKEQ. The CDR3 totals 18 residues. On this clonotype itself: Its target is unknown.

Regarding the study as a whole: Contracting CD4+ clones lay largely in CM and EM, with CD8+ ones residing in EMRA. Clones shrinking from day 15 to 85 showed even CD4/CD8 mixes; later expanders tilted CD4+. The pre-infection memory compartment contained some responding clones, suggesting cross-reactive memory joined. Still unconfirmed is whether the second-wave clones peaking on day 37 recognized SARS-CoV-2.

TCRdb ran MiXCR on the 5' RACE reads and lists one entry per CDR3 protein. The sample has hundreds of thousands of distinct CDR3 sequences; roughly 22% are singletons. The sequence derives from an adult woman who had mild COVID-19 (a few samples of this study predate the infection). Cell type and time point are not known. Sequenced material: PBMCs or a T cell subset sorted from them (not recorded which). The chain employs TRBV4-2 and TRBJ1-6; D may be TRBD1 (5 bases). The chain's CDR3 is CASSQDPGLLLKDSPLHF. The CDR3 region has the DNA TGTGCCAGCAGCCAAGATCCAGGGCTCCTCCTTAAGGATTCACCCCTCCACTTT.